These 17 T cell receptor beta chains came from one sample sequenced in a study of cytomegalovirus exposure and HLA in healthy donors. PCR involved 60 Vbeta and 13 Jbeta primers. This table comes from immunoSEQ multiplex PCR, and its TCRdb copy is limited to in-frame clones, with some not included. The data contain fewer than 120,000 clones, around 80% of them singletons. The sample consisted of PBMCs. These receptors all come from a young man in good health and CMV-seropositive.

The chain recombines TRBV19 with TRBJ1-5, with a tentative D call TRBD1 (5 bases). CDR1 is LNHDA and CDR2 is SQIVND in the germline V gene (reference sequence). The CDR3 extends over 13 amino acids. The V and J ends lost 5 bases and 6 bases respectively, with 11 bases between them. The CDR3 DNA sequence: TGTGCCAGTAGTGTTTCCAGGGTTCAGCCCCAGCATTTT. Its translation is CASSVSRVQPQHF.

This clone has more than one count but fewer than ten. J is TRBJ2-1 and V is TRBV19; TRBD1 aligns across 9 bases. There are 15 residues in the CDR3. Germline V lookup: CDR1 LNHDA, CDR2 SQIVND (reference sequence). V lost 3 bases, J lost 5 bases, and 5 bases stayed unmatched. The chain's CDR3 is CASSIGRQGDNEQFF. CDR3 DNA sequence: TGTGCCAGTAGTATTGGGAGACAGGGGGACAATGAGCAGTTCTTC.

The chain uses TRBV6-5 and TRBJ1-6; 7 nucleotides agree with TRBD1. The CDR3 consists of 15 residues. Germline lookup yields CDR1 MNHEY and CDR2 SVGAGI. The J segment lost 9 bases and the V segment lost 6 bases, leaving 11 bases of the junction unmatched. The CDR3 region is CASSPTGGGSSPLHF. The CDR3 bases are TGTGCCAGCAGCCCGACGGGAGGGGGCAGTTCACCCCTCCACTTT.

Here the CDR3 reads CASSLAGEGEQFF. CDR3 in DNA: TGTGCCAGCAGTCTAGCGGGGGAAGGTGAGCAGTTCTTC. The rearrangement links TRBV6-4 to TRBJ2-1; 10 bases line up with TRBD2. The CDR3 runs to 13 residues. Germline lookup yields CDR1 MRHNA and CDR2 SNTAGT. V shed 5 bases, J shed 9 bases, and the junction held 4 bases outside the gene matches.

Regarding this clone: Compared with germline, one end of the junction differs, possibly owing to a read error. This sample also contains other DNA sequences that code for the same CDR3. The rearrangement joins TRBV28 to TRBJ1-5, with D possibly being TRBD1 (5 bases). The germline CDR1 and CDR2 sequences are MDHEN and SYDVKM. The CDR3 length is 15 residues. The CDR3 loop reads CASSSPRTPNQPQHF. The CDR3 nucleotides are TGTGCCAGCAGCTCCCCCCGGACACCCAATCAGCCCCAGCACTTT.

The chain has TRBV5-1 and TRBJ2-7, with 8 bases fitting TRBD1. With 1 base clipped from V and 2 bases from J, the junction kept 2 bases outside the gene matches. Germline V gene sequence: CDR1 SGHRS, CDR2 YFSETQ. The CDR3 is 14 residues long. CDR3: CASSLRTGTYEQYF. The CDR3 nucleotides read TGCGCCAGCAGCTTGAGGACAGGGACCTACGAGCAGTACTTC.

This clone is a singleton in its sample. The genes are TRBV4-1 and TRBJ2-5; 9 bases match TRBD2. This CDR3 comprises 15 residues. The V gene's germline CDR1 is MGHRA and CDR2 YSYEKL. V lost 1 base and J lost 3; bases outside the gene matches: 3. This CDR3 is CASSQGLAVEETQYF. The CDR3 DNA reads as TGCGCCAGCAGCCAAGGACTAGCGGTGGAAGAGACCCAGTACTTC.

V is TRBV9 and J is TRBJ2-3; 9 bases agree with TRBD2. The germline CDR1 and CDR2 sequences are SGDLS and YYNGEE. V lost 1 base to trimming and J lost 4 bases; unmatched junction nucleotides: 7. The CDR3 is made up of 16 amino acids. CDR3 loop: CASSVSGGGASDTQYF. As DNA, the CDR3 is TGTGCCAGCAGCGTAAGTGGCGGGGGGGCCTCAGATACGCAGTATTTT.

The chain joins TRBV7-3 to TRBJ2-1; 9 nucleotides align to TRBD2. The V gene's germline CDR1 is SGHTA and CDR2 FQGTGA. This CDR3 is built from 15 residues. The V and J ends lost 6 bases and 5 bases, in that order; junction bases with no gene match: 8. CDR3 region: CASRALAGGHNEQFF. The CDR3 nucleotides are TGTGCCAGCAGGGCTCTGGCGGGGGGGCACAATGAGCAGTTCTTC.

CDR3 nucleotides: TGTGCCTGGAGTCAAGCGGGTGGGGACACCGGGGAGCTGTTTTTT. It yields the protein CAWSQAGGDTGELFF. The rearrangement links TRBV30 to TRBJ2-2, with a tentative D call TRBD2 (6 bases). Germline V gene lookup returns CDR1 GTSNPN and CDR2 SVGIG (reference sequence). This CDR3 has 15 amino acids. V dropped 2 bases and J dropped 3 bases, with 13 bases sitting between them.

This chain uses TRBV10-2 with TRBJ2-5, with D possibly TRBD2 on 6 matching bases. The last part of the DNA fits TRBJ2-7 better; the J call may be wrong. The CDR3 spans 18 residues. Germline CDR1 and CDR2: WSHSY and SAAADI. The CDR3 DNA sequence: TGCGCCAGCAGTGAGCTAAGGGCCGCGGGACCCGCCGGCTACGAGCAGTACTTC. This sequence encodes CASSELRAAGPAGYEQYF.

The sample holds a few counts of this clone. The chain is built from TRBV7-9 and TRBJ2-1; D remains ambiguous. Trimming pared 3 bases from V and 5 bases from J, leaving 11 bases between. Germline V lookup: CDR1 SEHNR, CDR2 FQNEAQ (reference sequence). CDR3 size: 14 residues. CDR3 DNA sequence: TGTGCCAGCAGCTTGGGTGGGCTTAACAATGAGCAGTTCTTC. It is translated as CASSLGGLNNEQFF.

This chain uses TRBV29-1 with TRBJ1-2; D not certain. The germline CDR1 and CDR2 sequences are SQVTM and ANQGSEA. V was pared by 0 bases and J by 4 bases, with 12 bases between. The CDR3 covers 14 residues. CDR3 nucleotides: TGCAGCGTTGAAGATCCCTCACGGGGCTATGGCTACACCTTC. Amino acids: CSVEDPSRGYGYTF.

V usage is TRBV27 and J usage is TRBJ2-7, with TRBD1 identical over 11 bases. This CDR3 is 15 amino acids long. Germline lookup yields CDR1 MNHEY and CDR2 SMNVEV (reference sequence). V shed 5 bases, J shed 1 base, and the junction held 4 bases outside the gene matches. CDR3 nucleotide sequence: TGTGCCAGCAGTATCGGACAGGGGGCATCCTACGAGCAGTACTTC. Encoded protein: CASSIGQGASYEQYF.

This chain joins TRBV5-1 and TRBJ2-2, with 8 bases matching TRBD2. The J segment lost 10 bases and the V segment lost 4 bases, leaving 3 bases of the junction unmatched. CDR3 length: 12 amino acids. The germline gives CDR1 SGHRS, CDR2 YFSETQ. The CDR3: CASSQRGLELFF. CDR3 coding DNA: TGCGCCAGCAGCCAGCGGGGGTTGGAGCTGTTTTTT.

The chain employs TRBV9 and TRBJ1-3; 8 nucleotides match TRBD1. Germline V lookup: CDR1 SGDLS, CDR2 YYNGEE. The CDR3 consists of 17 residues. Trimming cost V 3 bases and J 3 bases; bases outside gene matches: 11. DNA for the CDR3: TGTGCCAGCAGCGCCTGGGACAGGCAAACTCGTGGAAACACCATATATTTT. It encodes CASSAWDRQTRGNTIYF. Drawing the rest from reference TRBV9 and TRBJ1-3, the complete variable domain is DSGVTQTPKHLITATGQRVTLRCSPRSGDLSVYWYQQSLDQGLQFLIQYYNGEERAKGNILERFSAQQFPDLHSELNLSSLELGDSALYFCASSAWDRQTRGNTIYFGEGSWLTVV.

The chain employs TRBV5-5 and TRBJ2-5, with 7 bases that match TRBD1. Germline V gives CDR1 SGHKS, CDR2 YYEKEE (reference sequence). This CDR3 contains 14 residues. Unmatched junction bases numbered 7, after V lost 4 bases and J lost 4 bases. As DNA, the CDR3 is TGTGCCAGCAGCCTCCCTGAGGGGGCAGAGACCCAGTACTTC. Translating gives CASSLPEGAETQYF. Full variable domain (rest looked up from reference TRBV5-5 and TRBJ2-5): DAGVTQSPTHLIKTRGQQVTLRCSPISGHKSVSWYQQVLGQGPQFIFQYYEKEERGRGNFPDRFSARQFPNYSSELNVNALLLGDSALYLCASSLPEGAETQYFGPGTRLLVL.